Listed below are T cell receptor beta chains from one sample, sequenced in a study of beta chain features in type 1 diabetes. The table came from immunoSEQ multiplex PCR; TCRdb's copy has only in-frame clones and leaves some out. Altogether 620,000 or so clones are present, around 15% being singletons, with the ten largest covering around 0.095%. Sequencing input: naive CD4+ T cells from blood. The source is a young man in good health. The CDR3 runs from the conserved cysteine through the conserved F or W. The D gene is left open where the match is weak. Clone size is stated in some rows and not others, as once, few, many or a class when expanded.

>TRBV2|-|12|-|TRBJ1-1
CASGALRTEAFF
TGTGCCAGCGGGGCCTTACGCACTGAAGCTTTCTTT
>TRBV5-1|few|15|-|TRBJ2-1
CASSLELARGNEQFF
TGCGCCAGCAGCTTGGAACTAGCGAGGGGGAATGAGCAGTTCTTC
>TRBV6-6|few|12|-|TRBJ2-7
CASSYGGHEQYF
TGTGCCAGCAGTTACGGAGGCCACGAGCAGTACTTC
>TRBV27|few|14|TRBD1|TRBJ2-7
CASTRGTGTYEQYF
TGTGCCAGCACCAGGGGGACGGGGACCTACGAGCAGTACTTC
>TRBV9|few|13|-|TRBJ1-1
CASSVGGWTEAFF
TGTGCCAGCAGCGTGGGAGGGTGGACTGAAGCTTTCTTT
>TRBV29-1|-|12|-|TRBJ2-3
CSVTAFTDTQYF
TGCAGCGTTACAGCGTTCACAGATACGCAGTATTTT
>TRBV7-3|-|14|TRBD2|TRBJ2-3
CASSLRGGTDTQYF
TGTGCCAGCAGCTTACGGGGGGGCACAGATACGCAGTATTTT
>TRBV30|-|14|-|TRBJ2-3
CAWSGGALVDTQYF
TGTGCCTGGAGTGGTGGGGCCTTGGTGGATACGCAGTATTTT
>TRBV7-9|once|16|TRBD2|TRBJ2-1
CASSLSGLAGYNEQFF
TGTGCCAGCAGCTTATCGGGACTAGCGGGGTATAATGAGCAGTTCTTC
>TRBV6-1|-|14|-|TRBJ2-5
CASSERAYQETQYF
TGTGCCAGCAGTGAAAGGGCTTACCAAGAGACCCAGTACTTC
>TRBV6-5|-|16|-|TRBJ2-2
CASSWSGRINTGELFF
TGTGCCAGCAGTTGGTCGGGCAGAATAAACACCGGGGAGCTGTTTTTT
>TRBV7-9|once|15|TRBD1|TRBJ2-7
CASSFADRGRYEQYF
TGTGCCAGCAGCTTCGCGGACAGGGGACGCTACGAGCAGTACTTC
>TRBV28|-|18|TRBD1|TRBJ1-4
CASSSWRGTGTSMKKLFF
TGTGCCAGCAGTTCCTGGCGGGGGACAGGGACATCAATGAAGAAACTGTTTTTT
>TRBV20-1|few|10|-|TRBJ2-4
CSATKNIQYF
TGCAGTGCTACCAAAAACATTCAGTACTTC
>TRBV15|-|14|-|TRBJ2-3
CATSRANRQDTQYF
TGTGCCACCAGCAGAGCCAATAGACAGGATACGCAGTATTTT
>TRBV4-2|few|15|-|TRBJ1-4
CASSQVLWEDEKLFF
TGTGCCAGCAGCCAAGTTCTGTGGGAGGATGAAAAACTGTTTTTT
>TRBV2|once|16|-|TRBJ1-2
CASIRGPNTFPYGYTF
TGTGCCAGCATCCGGGGACCGAACACATTCCCCTATGGCTACACCTTC
>TRBV7-9|-|16|TRBD2|TRBJ2-1
CASSTTSGSRGNEQFF
TGTGCCAGCAGCACAACTAGCGGGAGTAGAGGCAATGAGCAGTTCTTC
>TRBV7-9|few|12|-|TRBJ1-4
CASSRQGWKLFF
TGTGCCAGCAGCCGTCAGGGGTGGAAACTGTTTTTT
>TRBV2|once|17|TRBD1|TRBJ1-5
CASSDSYGTAGNQPQHF
TGTGCCAGCAGCGATTCGTACGGGACAGCGGGCAATCAGCCCCAGCATTTT
>TRBV15|few|17|-|TRBJ1-5
CATSRDKGGYSNQPQHF
TGTGCCACCAGCAGAGATAAAGGAGGTTATAGCAATCAGCCCCAGCATTTT
>TRBV6-5|-|14|-|TRBJ1-2
CASSYDSSNYGYTF
TGTGCCAGCAGTTACGACAGCTCTAACTATGGCTACACCTTC
>TRBV7-2|-|13|TRBD1|TRBJ2-1
CASSRDRVNEQFF
TGTGCCAGCAGTCGAGACAGGGTCAATGAGCAGTTCTTC
>TRBV7-2|-|14|-|TRBJ2-5
CASSLEGGRETQYF
TGTGCCAGCAGCTTAGAGGGGGGGAGAGAGACCCAGTACTTC
>TRBV27|-|12|-|TRBJ1-4
CASRGANEKLFF
TGTGCCAGCAGGGGAGCCAATGAAAAACTGTTTTTT
>TRBV29-1|-|14|TRBD2|TRBJ2-2
CSGRISGKSGELFF
TGCAGCGGGAGGATTAGCGGGAAGTCCGGGGAGCTGTTTTTT
>TRBV15|-|14|-|TRBJ1-3
CATSRAFLGNTIYF
TGTGCCACCAGCAGAGCTTTCCTTGGAAACACCATATATTTT
>TRBV7-8|few|17|TRBD1|TRBJ2-7
CASSLGIWDRTSYEQYF
TGTGCCAGCAGCTTAGGAATTTGGGACAGGACCTCCTACGAGCAGTACTTC
>TRBV10-3|few|18|TRBD2|TRBJ2-5
CAISESVLSGRDQETQYF
TGTGCCATCAGTGAGTCTGTCCTTAGCGGGAGGGATCAAGAGACCCAGTACTTC